The clone carrying this TCR beta chain was detected only a few times. Its antigen is still unknown. This sample is part of a study of T cell repertoires in cytomegalovirus infection. Study conclusions and caveats: Summed public TCR beta family frequency identified CMV carriers bearing the relevant HLA. Clonotype analysis showed dominance of the ex vivo response by HLA-C-restricted CMV-specific TCR beta clonotypes.

This CDR3 contains 14 residues. With 1 base removed from V and 2 bases from J, the gap between germline ends came to 7 bases. CDR1 and CDR2 (germline): SGHVS, FQNEAQ. MiXCR, applied by TCRdb to the reads, yields one record per CDR3 protein. The sample records 40,000 to 55,000 distinct CDR3 sequences, over 15% being singletons. V gene TRBV7-8 combines with J gene TRBJ2-3; a possible D gene is TRBD1 (6 bases). Source: CD8+ T cells from cultured PBMCs, taken from culture after CMV antigen stimulation. The clonotype was recovered from a human donor in good health (CMV status not recorded). Some clones in this sample may be carry-over from other donors' samples. CDR3 region: CASSLGTDTDTQYF. The CDR3 nucleotides are TGTGCCAGCAGCTTAGGGACAGACACAGATACGCAGTATTTT.